This T cell receptor (beta chain) stems from a study of T-cell memory formation after mild COVID-19. Turning to the study itself: Largely donor-specific TCR clusters were found.

General study results and limits: Memory cells collected pre-infection included some clones that later responded, suggesting cross-reactive memory joined. Confirmation was lacking for SARS-CoV-2 specificity of second-wave clones that peaked on day 37.

Using constant-segment primers, 5'RACE produced TCR alpha and TCR beta cDNA libraries carrying sample barcodes and UMIs. TCRdb independently ran MiXCR on the 5' RACE reads; one entry per CDR3 protein. The sample lists roughly 620,000 distinct CDR3 sequences; roughly 18% were seen once. For this clonotype: Its target is not known.

Germline V gene lookup returns CDR1 GTSNPN and CDR2 SVGIG (reference sequence). This CDR3 is 14 amino acids long. V was trimmed by 3 bases and J by 1 base, leaving 12 bases between them. Sequenced sample: PBMCs or a T cell subset sorted from them (not recorded which). The chain carries TRBV30 and TRBJ1-1; D call uncertain. The sequence was collected from an adult woman who had mild COVID-19 (a few samples of this study predate the infection). Cell type and time point are not known. The CDR3 coding sequence is TGTGCCTGGAGAGCCGGGCCCTGGAACACTGAAGCTTTCTTT. This encodes CAWRAGPWNTEAFF.